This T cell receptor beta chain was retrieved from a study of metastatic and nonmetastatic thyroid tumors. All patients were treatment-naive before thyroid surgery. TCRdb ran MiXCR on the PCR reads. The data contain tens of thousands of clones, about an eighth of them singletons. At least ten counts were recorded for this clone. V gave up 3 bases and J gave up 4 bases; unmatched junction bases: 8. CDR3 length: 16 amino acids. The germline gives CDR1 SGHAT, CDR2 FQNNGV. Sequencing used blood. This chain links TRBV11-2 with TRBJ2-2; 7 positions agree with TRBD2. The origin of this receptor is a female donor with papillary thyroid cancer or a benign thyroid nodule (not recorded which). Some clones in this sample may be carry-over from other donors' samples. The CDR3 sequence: CASSFTAGTTTGELFF. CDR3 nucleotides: TGTGCCAGCAGCTTTACTGCCGGGACTACCACCGGGGAGCTGTTTTTT.